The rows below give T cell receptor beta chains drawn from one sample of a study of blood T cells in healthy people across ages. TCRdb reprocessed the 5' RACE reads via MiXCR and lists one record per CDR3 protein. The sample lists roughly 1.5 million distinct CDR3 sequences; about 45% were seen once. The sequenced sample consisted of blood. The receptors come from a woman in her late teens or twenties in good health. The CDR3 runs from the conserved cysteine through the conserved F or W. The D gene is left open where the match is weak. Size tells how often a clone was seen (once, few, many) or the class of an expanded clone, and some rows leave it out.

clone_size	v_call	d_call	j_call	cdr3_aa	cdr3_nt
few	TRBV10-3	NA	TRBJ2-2	CAISEGHPTGELFF	TGTGCCATCAGTGAGGGACACCCCACCGGGGAGCTGTTTTTT
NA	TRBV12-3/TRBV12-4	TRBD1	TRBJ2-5	CASSGTEVQETQYF	TGTGCCAGCAGCGGGACAGAGGTCCAAGAGACCCAGTACTTC
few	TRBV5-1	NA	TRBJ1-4	CASATGRNEKLFF	TGCGCCAGCGCGACAGGCCGTAATGAAAAACTGTTTTTT
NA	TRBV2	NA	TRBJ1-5	CASMDNSNQPQHF	TGTGCCAGCATGGACAATAGCAATCAGCCCCAGCATTTT
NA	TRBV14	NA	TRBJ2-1	CAGSQDNADLLETQFF	TGTGCCGGCAGCCAAGATAATGCAGATTTACTGGAGACCCAGTTCTTC
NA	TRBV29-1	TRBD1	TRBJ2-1	CSKGTGPYNEQFF	TGCAGCAAGGGGACAGGGCCCTACAATGAGCAGTTCTTC
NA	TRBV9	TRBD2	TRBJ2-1	CASSDGGRSRNEQFF	TGTGCCAGCAGCGATGGCGGGAGATCAAGGAATGAGCAGTTCTTC
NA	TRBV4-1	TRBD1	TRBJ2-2	CASSQPQGADTGELFF	TGCGCCAGCAGCCAACCTCAGGGGGCCGACACCGGGGAGCTGTTTTTT
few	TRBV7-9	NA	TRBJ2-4	CASSLEAGLAKNIQYF	TGTGCCAGCAGCTTAGAAGCCGGGCTAGCCAAAAACATTCAGTACTTC
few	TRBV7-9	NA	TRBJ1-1	CASSKQGSEAFF	TGTGCCAGCAGCAAACAGGGATCCGAAGCTTTCTTT
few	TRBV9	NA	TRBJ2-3	CASSVVEADTQYF	TGTGCCAGCAGCGTTGTCGAAGCAGATACGCAGTATTTT
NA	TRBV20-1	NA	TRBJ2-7	CSAKAGRVNSYEQYF	TGCAGTGCTAAAGCCGGCAGGGTAAATTCCTACGAGCAGTACTTC
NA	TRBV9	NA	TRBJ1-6	CASSPQQGRNSPLHF	TGTGCCAGCAGCCCGCAACAGGGTCGGAATTCACCCCTCCACTTT
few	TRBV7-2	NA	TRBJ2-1	CASSTFYNEQFF	TGTGCCAGCAGCACATTCTACAATGAGCAGTTCTTC
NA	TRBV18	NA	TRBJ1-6	CASSETGDNSPLHF	TGTGCCAGCTCCGAGACAGGAGATAATTCACCCCTCCACTTT
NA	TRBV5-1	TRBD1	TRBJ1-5	CASSLATGGQPQHF	TGCGCCAGCAGCTTGGCGACAGGGGGCCAGCCCCAGCATTTT
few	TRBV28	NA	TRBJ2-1	CASSLTNSAQFF	TGTGCCAGCAGTTTGACCAACTCTGCCCAGTTCTTC